A selection of T cell receptor beta chains follows, all from one sample in a study of OX40 agonist ivuxolimab in advanced cancers. The assay was immunoSEQ multiplex PCR, and TCRdb's table has in-frame clones only and misses some. The table includes 57,000 or so clones, over 80% detected once. Sequenced here: CD4+ or CD8+ T cells sorted from blood, sampled in a trial of the OX40 agonist ivuxolimab. The origin of the receptors is an adult with an advanced solid tumor such as melanoma, head and neck, liver or kidney cancer. Both conserved end residues are part of each CDR3. D genes are given only for firm matches. Part of the rows lack a size; the others show once, few, many or a class for expanded clones.

d_call	v_call	j_call	clone_size	cdr3_nt	cdr3_aa
TRBD2	TRBV7-2	TRBJ2-1	-	TGTGCCAGCAGCCTCCGGGCTAGCGGGGGGGGTTACAATGAGCAGTTCTTC	CASSLRASGGGYNEQFF
-	TRBV6-1	TRBJ1-5	few	TGTGCCAGCAGGGCCGACCTTAATCAGCCCCAGCATTTT	CASRADLNQPQHF
-	TRBV25-1	TRBJ2-5	-	TGTGCCAGCACAGATGGGGCCGGAAACGCAGAGACCCAGTACTTC	CASTDGAGNAETQYF
TRBD2	TRBV7-9	TRBJ2-1	few	TGTGCCAGCAGCTTTCTTGTCAGACTAGCGGGGGGGCTTGAGCAGTTCTTC	CASSFLVRLAGGLEQFF
-	TRBV10-1	TRBJ1-3	-	TGCGCCAGCAGTGAGGGGATATCTGGAAACACCATATATTTT	CASSEGISGNTIYF
-	TRBV10-1	TRBJ2-5	-	TGCGCCAGCAGAGCTTTCAATACCCCTCGAGGGGCAGCGCGGGGGCCCCAGTTCGAGACCCAGTACTTC	CASRAFNTPRGAARGPQFETQYF
-	TRBV5-1	TRBJ1-1	-	TGCGCCAGCAGCGAAGACAGGAACACTGAAGCTTTCTTT	CASSEDRNTEAFF
-	TRBV30	TRBJ1-6	-	TGTGCCTGGAGTGTCGGGGGCGCCTATAATTCACCCCTCCACTTT	CAWSVGGAYNSPLHF
-	TRBV7-2	TRBJ1-1	-	TGTGCCAGCAGCTTAGATGGGGGGAACACTGAAGCTTTCTTT	CASSLDGGNTEAFF
-	TRBV21-1	TRBJ1-1	-	TGTGCCAGCAGCAACTCAGGACCCACTGAAGCTTTCTTT	CASSNSGPTEAFF
TRBD2	TRBV11-3	TRBJ2-1	-	TGTGCCAGCAGCTTAAGGGCTAGCGGGGGGAATGAGCAGTTCTTC	CASSLRASGGNEQFF
-	TRBV5-8	TRBJ1-1	-	TGTGCCAGCAGCGCATTCTATATGAACACTGAAGCTTTCTTT	CASSAFYMNTEAFF
TRBD2	TRBV28	TRBJ2-7	-	TGTGCCAGCAGTTTACCCCCTCAGGGCCAAGCGGGGGGGAACTACGAGCAGTACTTC	CASSLPPQGQAGGNYEQYF
-	TRBV11-3	TRBJ2-7	-	TGTGCCAGCAGCATAGGGATCGACGCTTCCTACGAGCAGTACTTC	CASSIGIDASYEQYF
TRBD2	TRBV7-2	TRBJ2-7	-	TGTGCCAGCAGCGGGACTAGCGGGGGGTCCTTCTACGAGCAGTACTTC	CASSGTSGGSFYEQYF
-	TRBV18	TRBJ2-7	-	TGTGCCAGCTCACTATCACCCCCCGGGGGACCTAGGGGTGACGAGCAGTACTTC	CASSLSPPGGPRGDEQYF
-	TRBV19	TRBJ1-2	-	TGTGCCAGTAGGACAGGATTTTCTTATGGCTACACCTTC	CASRTGFSYGYTF
TRBD2	TRBV5-1	TRBJ2-1	-	TGCGCCAGCAGCTTATCGGGGGGAAGCGTCTACAATGAGCAGTTCTTC	CASSLSGGSVYNEQFF
TRBD2	TRBV19	TRBJ2-5	once	TGTGCCAGTAGTGGGGCTAGCGGGGGGCAAGAGACCCAGTACTTC	CASSGASGGQETQYF
TRBD2	TRBV6-6	TRBJ2-3	-	TGTGCCAGCAGTTACGGCGGGGGGGCAGATACGCAGTATTTT	CASSYGGGADTQYF
-	TRBV7-2	TRBJ1-2	-	TGTGCCAGCAGCACACAGGGAGCCGGCTATGGCCACACCTTC	CASSTQGAGYGHTF
TRBD1	TRBV14	TRBJ2-5	once	TGTGCCAGCAGCTTACGTGCCCGGGACAGGGTAAAAGAGACCCAGTACTTC	CASSLRARDRVKETQYF
-	TRBV2	TRBJ2-4	once	TGTGCCAGCAGTGAAACGAGGGCAGGGGAAAACTTC	CASSETRAGENF
-	TRBV23-1	TRBJ2-7	-	TGCGCCAGCCTATGCCCGGTGACCTACGAGCAGTACTTC	CASLCPVTYEQYF
-	TRBV6-4	TRBJ2-1	-	TGTGCCAGCAGCCGCCTGGGGGGATCCTACAATGAGCAGTTCTTC	CASSRLGGSYNEQFF
TRBD1	TRBV27	TRBJ2-3	-	TGTGCCAGCGCATGGGACAGGTTATCAGATACGCAGTATTTT	CASAWDRLSDTQYF
-	TRBV9	TRBJ2-3	once	TGTGCCAGCAGCGCAAAAGGGGGGTCCCTTCCAGATACGCAGTATTTT	CASSAKGGSLPDTQYF
-	TRBV11-3	TRBJ2-5	few	TGTGCCAGCAGCTCTCAGCGCGGCAGCCAAGAGACCCAGTACTTC	CASSSQRGSQETQYF
-	TRBV6-1	TRBJ1-5	-	TGTGCCAGCAGAGTACAGGGACCAGAGCCCCAGCATTTT	CASRVQGPEPQHF
-	TRBV11-3	TRBJ2-3	-	TGTGCCAGCAGCTTTCCGTCGCTCACAGATACGCAGTATTTT	CASSFPSLTDTQYF
TRBD1	TRBV2	TRBJ1-1	-	TGTGCCAGCGGACAGGCAGAAGCTTTCTTT	CASGQAEAFF
TRBD2	TRBV5-1	TRBJ2-1	-	TGCGCCAGCAGTTATGAATCAGGGACTAGCGGGGGTAATGAGCAGTTCTTC	CASSYESGTSGGNEQFF
-	TRBV11-3	TRBJ2-5	-	TGTGCCAGCAGCTTAGGACAGACAGCGCAAGAGACCCAGTACTTC	CASSLGQTAQETQYF
TRBD1	TRBV18	TRBJ2-1	few	TGTGCCAGCTCACTTGGGACAGCCAATGAGCAGTTCTTC	CASSLGTANEQFF
-	TRBV10-2	TRBJ2-7	-	TGCGCCAGCAGTGGTCGTGTGGGGGGGCCGTACGAGCAGTACTTC	CASSGRVGGPYEQYF
TRBD2	TRBV5-1	TRBJ2-1	-	TGCGCCAGCAGCTTAGGACTAGCGGGGGGGCAGTCGCAGTTCTTC	CASSLGLAGGQSQFF
-	TRBV5-6	TRBJ2-3	-	TGTGCCAGCAGCTGGGGACACTCCACAGATACGCAGTATTTT	CASSWGHSTDTQYF
-	TRBV19	TRBJ2-3	-	TGTGCCAGTAGTATAGGTGGGGGCCGCGATACGCAGTATTTT	CASSIGGGRDTQYF
TRBD1	TRBV28	TRBJ1-2	few	TGTGCCAGCAGGTGGATGGACAGGAGATTCTATGGCTACACCTTC	CASRWMDRRFYGYTF
TRBD1	TRBV4-2	TRBJ2-1	-	TGTGCCAGCAGCTGGGCTAGGGGGACAGAGGAATACAATGAGCAGTTCTTC	CASSWARGTEEYNEQFF
TRBD1	TRBV6-1	TRBJ2-7	-	TGTGCCGGGTCCGGGACAGGGGGGATCGAGCAGTACTTC	CAGSGTGGIEQYF